This TCR beta chain was sequenced during a study of blood T cell repertoires in COVID-19. At the level of the study: Specimens from acute and convalescent COVID-19 originated in the United States, Italy and Spain.

TCRdb's table, derived via immunoSEQ multiplex PCR, lists solely in-frame clones and lacks some. This sample yields approximately 150,000 clones, of which about 88% are seen a single time; roughly a sixth belongs to the top ten. The receptor's source is a man aged 55 to 69 with active or convalescent COVID-19. Sequenced: peripheral blood.

The CDR3 protein is CASSRGSGDKLYEQYF. The DNA for the CDR3 is TGCGCCAGCAGCCGCGGCTCGGGGGATAAGCTCTACGAGCAGTACTTC. The chain links TRBV5-1 to TRBJ2-7, with D possibly TRBD2 on 6 matching bases. Trimming pared 4 bases from V and 3 bases from J, leaving 20 bases between. This CDR3 is built from 16 residues. CDR1 is SGHRS, CDR2 YFSETQ, per germline.